These 6 T cell receptor beta chains came from one sample sequenced in a study of blood T cell repertoires in COVID-19 (dated by TCRdb to about 2020). The library was made by the immunoSEQ multiplex PCR assay. TCRdb carries this immuneACCESS record with in-frame sequences only. Its versions omit some clonotypes, under half of them owing to an unresolved V gene in the studies checked, with the rest unexplained. The sample table records tens of thousands of clones; roughly 80% of these occur just once. The biggest ten clones account for over 9.5% of the sample. What was sequenced was peripheral blood. The receptors were gathered from a human donor in a cohort sampled during active COVID-19.

The chain uses TRBV18 and TRBJ2-3, with a possible D match to TRBD2 (5 bases). The CDR3 runs 14 residues. Trimming removed 3 bases from V and 3 bases from J, with 10 bases in between. Germline V gene lookup returns CDR1 KGHSH and CDR2 LQKENI. In DNA form, the CDR3 reads TGTGCCAGCTCACCGGCCAGAGGGACAGATACGCAGTATTTT. It specifies CASSPARGTDTQYF.

V is TRBV28 and J is TRBJ2-7; possibly TRBD2 for D (6 bases). Per the germline V gene, CDR1 is MDHEN and CDR2 is SYDVKM. This CDR3 is built from 15 residues. Deletions cut 5 bases from V and 3 bases from J, with 17 bases between. The CDR3 sequence is CASSPPTGSIYEQYF. In DNA form, the CDR3 reads TGTGCCAGCAGTCCCCCTACCGGGAGTATCTACGAGCAGTACTTC. Based on the CDR3 plus reference TRBV28 and TRBJ2-7, the full variable domain is DVKVTQSSRYLVKRTGEKVFLECVQDMDHENMFWYRQDPGLGLRLIYFSYDVKMKEKGDIPEGYSVSREKKERFSLILESASTNQTSMYLCASSPPTGSIYEQYFGPGTRLTVT.

The V and J genes are TRBV5-1 and TRBJ2-7; 10 positions agree with TRBD1. The CDR3 has 15 amino acids. V lost 3 bases and J lost 1; bases outside the gene matches: 4. Germline V gene lookup returns CDR1 SGHRS and CDR2 YFSETQ. The CDR3 DNA follows: TGCGCCAGCAGCTACCGGACAGGGGGTTCCTACGAGCAGTACTTC. It codes for CASSYRTGGSYEQYF.

The chain has TRBV11-2 and TRBJ1-6; 9 bases are a match to TRBD1. Unmatched junction bases numbered 6, after V lost 5 bases and J lost 7 bases. Germline CDR1 and CDR2: SGHAT and FQNNGV. The CDR3 sequence is 15 residues long. The CDR3 here is CASSPRTGENSPLHF. The CDR3 DNA follows: TGTGCCAGCAGCCCGCGGACAGGGGAAAATTCACCCCTCCACTTT.

The gene calls are TRBV6-1 and TRBJ1-2, with D tentatively TRBD1 (5 bases). Trimming pared 1 base from V and 5 bases from J, leaving 11 bases between. This CDR3 is 14 amino acids long. Germline V lookup: CDR1 MNHNS, CDR2 SASEGT. CDR3 nucleotides: TGTGCCAGCAGTGAAGGGGGCAGGGCGTATGGCTACACCTTC. Its protein product is CASSEGGRAYGYTF.

V gene TRBV28 combines with J gene TRBJ1-5; 8 positions agree with TRBD1. Germline V gene sequence: CDR1 MDHEN, CDR2 SYDVKM. Trimming took 7 bases from V and 3 from J; bases not matched to a gene: 8. CDR3 size: 15 residues. The CDR3 bases are TGTGCCAGCATACGTGGGACAGGTAACAATCAGCCCCAGCATTTT. This codes for CASIRGTGNNQPQHF.